This T cell receptor (beta chain) was obtained from a study of blood T cell repertoires in COVID-19. Only in-frame clones appear in the TCRdb table, and some are missing; sequencing was by immunoSEQ multiplex PCR. Counted here are around 270,000 clones, approximately 88% occurring once; the ten biggest clones make up 2.5% to 3.5%. The germline CDR1 and CDR2 sequences are MGHRA and YSYEKL. CDR3 length: 15 amino acids. Between the trimmed V and J ends, which lost 1 base and 7 bases, there was a span of 11 bases. This clone showed up just once. Input material: PBMCs or T cells enriched from blood (not recorded which). This rearrangement joins TRBV4-1 to TRBJ1-6, with a weak D call TRBD1 (5 bases). The clonotype was recovered from a woman between 35 and 50 years old who had been exposed to COVID-19. CDR3 sequence: CASSQVPGKNSPLHF. In DNA form, the CDR3 reads TGCGCCAGCAGCCAAGTCCCAGGGAAGAATTCACCCCTCCACTTT.